This is a list of T cell receptor beta chains from one sample in a study of molecular identifiers for immune sequencing clone quantification. MiXCR, applied by TCRdb to the PCR reads, yields one record per CDR3 protein. The sample has about 640,000 distinct CDR3 sequences, 15% to 20% seen once. Source material: naive CD8+ T cells from blood, with Jurkat cell RNA spiked in. These receptors all stem from a human donor in good health. Some libraries in this study had Jurkat cell RNA spiked in. Both conserved end residues are part of each CDR3. The D gene is left open where the match is weak. The size field is filled for only some rows; it gives once, few, many or a size class.

V: TRBV16
D: TRBD1
size: -
J: TRBJ2-7
DNA: TGTGCCAGCAGCCAATCCAGAACAGGGGGCCCTTCCTACGAGCAGTACTTC
CDR3: CASSQSRTGGPSYEQYF

V: TRBV11-2
D: TRBD2
size: many
J: TRBJ2-1
DNA: TGTGCCAGTCAACGGACTAGCGCCCTCTCCTACAATGAGCAGTTCTTC
CDR3: CASQRTSALSYNEQFF

V: TRBV6-2/TRBV6-3
D: TRBD2
size: many
J: TRBJ2-7
DNA: TGTGCCAGCAGTGGACTAGCGCTCCTCGAGCAGTACTTC
CDR3: CASSGLALLEQYF

V: TRBV10-3
D: -
size: many
J: TRBJ1-1
DNA: TGTGCCTCCATGGGGGCCCCTATGAACACTGAAGCTTTCTTT
CDR3: CASMGAPMNTEAFF

V: TRBV12-5
D: TRBD1
size: -
J: TRBJ1-5
DNA: TGTGCTAGTGGTTTGGGGGGGACAGGGGGGAACAATCGGCCCCAGCATTTT
CDR3: CASGLGGTGGNNRPQHF

V: TRBV5-5
D: TRBD2
size: many
J: TRBJ2-7
DNA: TGTGCCAGCAGCGTAACTAGCGGAAGCTCCTACGAGCAGTACTTC
CDR3: CASSVTSGSSYEQYF

V: TRBV7-2
D: -
size: many
J: TRBJ2-1
DNA: TGTGCCAGCAGCTTAGACCCCCGGACTACTAGCTCCTACAATGAGCAGTTCTTC
CDR3: CASSLDPRTTSSYNEQFF

V: TRBV23-1
D: -
size: many
J: TRBJ2-5
DNA: TGCGCCAGCAGTCAAGACATAAGGCCCTACCAAGAGACCCAGTACTTC
CDR3: CASSQDIRPYQETQYF

V: TRBV7-9
D: TRBD1
size: many
J: TRBJ1-1
DNA: TGTGCCAGCAGTTTAACAGGGGTGGACACTGAAGCTTTCTTT
CDR3: CASSLTGVDTEAFF

V: TRBV9
D: -
size: few
J: TRBJ2-5
DNA: TGTGCCAGCAGCGCCTTGGACAGAAAAGAGACCCAGTACTTC
CDR3: CASSALDRKETQYF